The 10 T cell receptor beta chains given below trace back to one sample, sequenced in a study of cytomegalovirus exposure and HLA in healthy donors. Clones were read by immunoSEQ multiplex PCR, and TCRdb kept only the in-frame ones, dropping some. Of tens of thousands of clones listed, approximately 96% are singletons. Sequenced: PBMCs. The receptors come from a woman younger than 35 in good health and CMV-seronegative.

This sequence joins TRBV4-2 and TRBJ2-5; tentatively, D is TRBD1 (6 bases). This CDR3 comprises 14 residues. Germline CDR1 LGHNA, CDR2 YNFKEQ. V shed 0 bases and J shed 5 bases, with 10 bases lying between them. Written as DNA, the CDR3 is TGTGCCAGCAGCCAAGAACAGGGATTGGAGACCCAGTACTTC. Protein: CASSQEQGLETQYF.

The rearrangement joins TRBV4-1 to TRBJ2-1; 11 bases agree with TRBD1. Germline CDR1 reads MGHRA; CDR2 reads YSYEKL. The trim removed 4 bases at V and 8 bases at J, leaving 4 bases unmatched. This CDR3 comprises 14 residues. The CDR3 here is CASSPDRGLDEQFF. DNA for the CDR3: TGCGCCAGCAGCCCGGACAGGGGGCTAGATGAGCAGTTCTTC.

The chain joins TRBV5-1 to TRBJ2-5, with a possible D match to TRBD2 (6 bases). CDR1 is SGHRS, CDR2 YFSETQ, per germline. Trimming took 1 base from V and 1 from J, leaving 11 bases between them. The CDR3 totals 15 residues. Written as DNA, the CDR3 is TGCGCCAGCAGCTTGCCGGAGGGCCCCCAAGAGACCCAGTACTTC. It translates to CASSLPEGPQETQYF.

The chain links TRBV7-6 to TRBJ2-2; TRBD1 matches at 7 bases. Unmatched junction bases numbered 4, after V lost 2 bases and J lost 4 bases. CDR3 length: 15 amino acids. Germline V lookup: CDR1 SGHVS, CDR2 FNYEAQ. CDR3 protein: CASSLTGTVTGELFF. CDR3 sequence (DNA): TGTGCCAGCAGCTTAACCGGGACAGTCACCGGGGAGCTGTTTTTT.

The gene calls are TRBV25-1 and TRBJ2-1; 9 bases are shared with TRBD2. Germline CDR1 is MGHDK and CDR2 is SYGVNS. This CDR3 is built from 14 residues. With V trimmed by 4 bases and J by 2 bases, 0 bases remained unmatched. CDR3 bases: TGTGCCAGCAGTGGCGGGAGGGCCTACAATGAGCAGTTCTTC. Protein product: CASSGGRAYNEQFF.

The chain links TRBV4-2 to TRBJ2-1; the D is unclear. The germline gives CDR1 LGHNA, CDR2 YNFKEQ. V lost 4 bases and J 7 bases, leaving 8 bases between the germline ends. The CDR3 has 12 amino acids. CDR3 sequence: CASSLAGNEQFF. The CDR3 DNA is TGTGCCAGCAGCCTTGCAGGTAATGAGCAGTTCTTC.

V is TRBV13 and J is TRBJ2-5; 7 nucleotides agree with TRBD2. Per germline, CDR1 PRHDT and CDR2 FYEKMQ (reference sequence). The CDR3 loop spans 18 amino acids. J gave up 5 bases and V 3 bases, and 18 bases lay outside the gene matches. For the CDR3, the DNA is TGTGCCAGCAGCTTGTACGTAGGGTCCAGCGGGAAACGGGAGACCCAGTACTTC. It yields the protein CASSLYVGSSGKRETQYF.

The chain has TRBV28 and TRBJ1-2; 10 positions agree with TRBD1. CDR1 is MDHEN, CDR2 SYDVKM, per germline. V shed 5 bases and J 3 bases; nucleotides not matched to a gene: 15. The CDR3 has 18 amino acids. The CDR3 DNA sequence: TGTGCCAGCAGTAGCTCGACGGGACAGGGGTTCCCCTACTATGGCTACACCTTC. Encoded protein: CASSSSTGQGFPYYGYTF.

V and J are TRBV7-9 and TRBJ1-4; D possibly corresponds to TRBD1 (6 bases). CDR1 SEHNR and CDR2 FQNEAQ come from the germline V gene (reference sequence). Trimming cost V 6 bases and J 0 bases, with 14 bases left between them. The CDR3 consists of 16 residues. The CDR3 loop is CASRPGHISTNEKLFF. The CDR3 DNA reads TGTGCCAGCAGACCGGGACACATTTCAACTAATGAAAAACTGTTTTTT. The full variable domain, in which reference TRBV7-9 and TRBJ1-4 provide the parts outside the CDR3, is DTGVSQNPRHKITKRGQNVTFRCDPISEHNRLYWYRQTLGQGPEFLTYFQNEAQLEKSRLLSDRFSAERPKGSFSTLEIQRTEQGDSAMYLCASRPGHISTNEKLFFGSGTQLSVL.

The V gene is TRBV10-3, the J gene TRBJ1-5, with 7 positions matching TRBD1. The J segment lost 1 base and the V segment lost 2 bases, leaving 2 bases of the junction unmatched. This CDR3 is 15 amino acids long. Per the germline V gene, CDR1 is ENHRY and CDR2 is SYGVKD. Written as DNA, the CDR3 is TGTGCCATCAGTGAGACAGGGGCGAGCAATCAGCCCCAGCATTTT. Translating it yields CAISETGASNQPQHF.